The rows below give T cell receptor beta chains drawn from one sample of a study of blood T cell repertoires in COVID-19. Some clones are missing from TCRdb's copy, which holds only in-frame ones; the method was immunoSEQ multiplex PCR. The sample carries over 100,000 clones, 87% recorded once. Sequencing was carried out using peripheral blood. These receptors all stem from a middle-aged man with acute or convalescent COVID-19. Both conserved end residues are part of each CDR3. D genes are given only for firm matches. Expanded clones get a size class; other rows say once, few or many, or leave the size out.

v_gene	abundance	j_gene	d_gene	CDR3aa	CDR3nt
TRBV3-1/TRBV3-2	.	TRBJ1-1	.	CASSQGNYEAFF	TGTGCCAGCAGCCAAGGAAACTATGAAGCTTTCTTT
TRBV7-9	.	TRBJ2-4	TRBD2	CASSSGTRIIRAKNIQYF	TGTGCCAGCAGCTCCGGGACTAGGATCATCCGAGCCAAAAACATTCAGTACTTC
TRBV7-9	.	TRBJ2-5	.	CASSSPATRGPEGTSTQYF	TGTGCCAGCAGCTCCCCGGCCACAAGGGGGCCGGAGGGGACATCTACCCAGTACTTC
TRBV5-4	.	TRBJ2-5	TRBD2	CASSTGRTSGRARVQYF	TGTGCCAGCAGCACGGGAAGGACTAGCGGGAGGGCCCGGGTGCAGTACTTC
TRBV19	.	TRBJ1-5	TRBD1	CASSMGQGKGNQPQHF	TGTGCCAGTAGTATGGGACAGGGGAAGGGCAATCAGCCCCAGCATTTT
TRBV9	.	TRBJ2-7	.	CASSVTMSPHEQYF	TGTGCCAGCAGCGTAACTATGAGCCCTCACGAGCAGTACTTC
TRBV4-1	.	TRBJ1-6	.	CASSQVGLEGSSPLHF	TGCGCCAGCAGCCAAGTTGGTTTGGAGGGGAGTTCACCCCTCCACTTT
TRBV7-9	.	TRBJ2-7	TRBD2	CASSGGLVYEQYF	TGTGCCAGCAGCGGTGGACTAGTCTACGAGCAGTACTTC
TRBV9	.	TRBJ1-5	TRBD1	CASSVGQSSNQPQHF	TGTGCCAGCAGCGTGGGACAGTCAAGCAATCAGCCCCAGCATTTT
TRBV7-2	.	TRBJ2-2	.	CASSLAGGPTGELFF	TGTGCCAGCAGCTTAGCGGGAGGCCCAACCGGGGAGCTGTTTTTT
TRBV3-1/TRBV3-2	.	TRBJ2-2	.	CASSQDRAGELFF	TGTGCCAGCAGCCAAGATCGGGCCGGGGAGCTGTTTTTT
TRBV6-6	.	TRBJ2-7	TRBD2	CASSRILSGRPYEQYF	TGTGCCAGCAGTCGAATCCTTAGCGGGAGGCCCTACGAGCAGTACTTC
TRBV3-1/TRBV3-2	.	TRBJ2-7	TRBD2	CASSQSSGTYEQYF	TGTGCCAGCAGCCAATCTAGCGGGACCTACGAGCAGTACTTC
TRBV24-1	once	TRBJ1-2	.	CATSDPGQPRDSYTF	TGTGCCACCAGTGACCCAGGACAGCCGAGAGATAGCTACACCTTC
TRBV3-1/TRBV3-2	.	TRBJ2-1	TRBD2	CASSPERLAGDGNEQFF	TGTGCCAGCAGCCCCGAGCGACTAGCGGGAGATGGCAATGAGCAGTTCTTC
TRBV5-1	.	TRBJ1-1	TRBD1	CASSVQGAVNTEAFF	TGCGCCAGCAGCGTCCAGGGGGCGGTGAACACTGAAGCTTTCTTT
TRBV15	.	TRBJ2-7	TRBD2	CATSRGEGYEQYF	TGTGCCACCAGCAGAGGGGAGGGGTACGAGCAGTACTTC
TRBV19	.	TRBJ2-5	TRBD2	CASSIAGGEEETQYF	TGTGCCAGTAGTATCGCGGGAGGTGAGGAGGAGACCCAGTACTTC
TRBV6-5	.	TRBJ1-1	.	CASRGGLEDTEAFF	TGTGCCAGCAGAGGGGGTTTAGAGGACACTGAAGCTTTCTTT
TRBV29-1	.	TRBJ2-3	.	CSVRIGRTDTQYF	TGCAGCGTTAGGATTGGGCGCACAGATACGCAGTATTTT
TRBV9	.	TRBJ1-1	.	CASSISFQGNTEAFF	TGTGCCAGCAGCATTTCCTTTCAGGGGAACACTGAAGCTTTCTTT
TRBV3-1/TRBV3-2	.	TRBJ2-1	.	CASSYRTEQFF	TGTGCCAGCTCCTACCGAACTGAGCAGTTCTTC
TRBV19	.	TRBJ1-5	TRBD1	CASSSRDRVRDQPQHF	TGTGCCAGTAGTTCCCGGGACAGGGTACGAGATCAGCCCCAGCATTTT
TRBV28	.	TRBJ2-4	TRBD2	CASSLGLAGGKVKNIQYF	TGTGCCAGCAGTTTAGGCCTAGCGGGAGGGAAGGTCAAAAACATTCAGTACTTC
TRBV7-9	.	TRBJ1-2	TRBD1	CASSDRGSNYGYTF	TGTGCCAGCAGCGACAGGGGTTCTAACTATGGCTACACCTTC
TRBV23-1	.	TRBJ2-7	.	CASSPGREYF	TGCGCCAGCAGTCCGGGCAGGGAGTACTTC
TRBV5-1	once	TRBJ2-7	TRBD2	CASSPSGASSYEQYF	TGCGCCAGCAGCCCGAGCGGGGCGAGCTCCTACGAGCAGTACTTC
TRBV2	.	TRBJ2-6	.	CASLALGANVLTF	TGTGCCAGCCTAGCGCTTGGGGCCAACGTCCTGACTTTC